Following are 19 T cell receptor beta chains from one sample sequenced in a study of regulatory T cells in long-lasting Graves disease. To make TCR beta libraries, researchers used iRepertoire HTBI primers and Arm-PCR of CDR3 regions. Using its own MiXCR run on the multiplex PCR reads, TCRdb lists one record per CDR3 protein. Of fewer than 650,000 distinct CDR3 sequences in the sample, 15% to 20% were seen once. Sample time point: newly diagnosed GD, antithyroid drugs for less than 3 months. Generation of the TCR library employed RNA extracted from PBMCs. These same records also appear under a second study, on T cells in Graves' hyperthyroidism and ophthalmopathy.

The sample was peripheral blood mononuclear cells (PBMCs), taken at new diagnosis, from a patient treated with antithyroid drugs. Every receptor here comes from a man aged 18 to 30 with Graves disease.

CDR3 residues: CASMSGVRLYNEQFF. In DNA form, the CDR3 reads TGTGCCAGTATGTCTGGAGTCAGGCTTTACAATGAGCAGTTCTTC. The chain has TRBV19 and TRBJ2-1; D call uncertain. The CDR3 length is 15 residues. CDR1 is LNHDA and CDR2 is SQIVND in the germline V gene (reference sequence). V was pared by 7 bases and J by 4 bases, with 17 bases between.

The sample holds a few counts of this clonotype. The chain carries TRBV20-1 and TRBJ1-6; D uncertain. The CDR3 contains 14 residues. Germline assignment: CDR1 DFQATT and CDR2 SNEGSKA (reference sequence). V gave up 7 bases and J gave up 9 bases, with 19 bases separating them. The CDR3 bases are TGCAGTGTCCGGGGTCTCCTCGCAAGTTCACCCCTCCACTTT. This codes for CSVRGLLASSPLHF.

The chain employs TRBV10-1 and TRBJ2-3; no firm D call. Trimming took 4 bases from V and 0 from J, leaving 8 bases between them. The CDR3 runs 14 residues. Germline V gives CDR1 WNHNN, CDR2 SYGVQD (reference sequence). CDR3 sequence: CASSVTVSTDTQYF. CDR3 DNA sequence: TGCGCCAGCAGTGTCACAGTTAGCACAGATACGCAGTATTTT.

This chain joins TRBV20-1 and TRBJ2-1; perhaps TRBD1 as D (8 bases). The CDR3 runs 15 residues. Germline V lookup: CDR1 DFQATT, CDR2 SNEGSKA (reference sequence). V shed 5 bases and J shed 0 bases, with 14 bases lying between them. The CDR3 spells CSAPTGEGSYNEQFF. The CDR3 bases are TGCAGTGCTCCGACAGGGGAGGGCTCCTACAATGAGCAGTTCTTC.

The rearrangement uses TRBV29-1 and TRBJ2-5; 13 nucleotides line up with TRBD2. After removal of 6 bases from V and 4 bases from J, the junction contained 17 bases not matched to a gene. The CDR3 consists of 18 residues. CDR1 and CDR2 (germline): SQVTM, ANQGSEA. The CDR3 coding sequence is TGCAGCGTCCCACAGGGGGGAGGACTAGCGGGAGTCTCAGAGACCCAGTACTTC. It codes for CSVPQGGGLAGVSETQYF.

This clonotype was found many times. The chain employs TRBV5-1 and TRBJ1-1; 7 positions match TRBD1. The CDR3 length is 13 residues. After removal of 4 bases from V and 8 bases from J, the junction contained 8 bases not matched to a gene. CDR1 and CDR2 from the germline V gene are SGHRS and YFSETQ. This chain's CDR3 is CASSHPVTGEAFF. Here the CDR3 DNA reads TGCGCCAGCAGCCACCCTGTGACAGGGGAAGCTTTCTTT. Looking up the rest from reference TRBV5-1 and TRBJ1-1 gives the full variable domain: KAGVTQTPRYLIKTRGQQVTLSCSPISGHRSVSWYQQTPGQGLQFLFEYFSETQRNKGNFPGRFSGRQFSNSRSEMNVSTLELGDSALYLCASSHPVTGEAFFGQGTRLTVV.

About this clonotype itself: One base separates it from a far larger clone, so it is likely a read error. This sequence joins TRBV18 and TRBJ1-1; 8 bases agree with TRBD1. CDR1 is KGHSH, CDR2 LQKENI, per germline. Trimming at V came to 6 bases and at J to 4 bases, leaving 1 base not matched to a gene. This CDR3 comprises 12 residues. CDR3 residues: CASSQGATEAFF. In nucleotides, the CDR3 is TGTGCCAGCTCGCAGGGGGCCACTGAAGCTTTCTTT.

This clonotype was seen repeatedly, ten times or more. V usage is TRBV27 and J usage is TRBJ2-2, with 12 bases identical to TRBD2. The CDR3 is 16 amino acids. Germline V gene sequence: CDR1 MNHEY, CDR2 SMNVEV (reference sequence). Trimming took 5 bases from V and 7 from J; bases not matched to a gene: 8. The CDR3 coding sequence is TGTGCCAGCAGTATCCGGACTAGCGGGACGGTCGGGGAGCTGTTTTTT. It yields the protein CASSIRTSGTVGELFF.

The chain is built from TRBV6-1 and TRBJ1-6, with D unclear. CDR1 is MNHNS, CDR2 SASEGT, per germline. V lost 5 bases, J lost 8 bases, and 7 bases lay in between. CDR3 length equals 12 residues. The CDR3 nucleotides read TGTGCCAGCAGTCTGGGTTATTCACCCCTCCACTTT. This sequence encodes CASSLGYSPLHF.

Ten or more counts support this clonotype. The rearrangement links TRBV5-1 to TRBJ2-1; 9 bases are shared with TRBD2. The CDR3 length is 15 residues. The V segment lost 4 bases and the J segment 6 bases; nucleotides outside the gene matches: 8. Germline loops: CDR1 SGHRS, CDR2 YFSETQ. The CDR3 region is CASSERWREGNEQFF. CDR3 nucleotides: TGCGCCAGCAGCGAGAGGTGGCGGGAGGGCAATGAGCAGTTCTTC.

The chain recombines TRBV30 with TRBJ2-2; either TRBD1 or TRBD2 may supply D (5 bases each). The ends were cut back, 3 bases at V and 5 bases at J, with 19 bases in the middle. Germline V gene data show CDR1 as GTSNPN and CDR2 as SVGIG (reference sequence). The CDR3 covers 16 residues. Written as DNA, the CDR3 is TGTGCCTGGAGCGGGGCCAGGACTTTCGGTACCGGGGAGCTGTTTTTT. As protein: CAWSGARTFGTGELFF.

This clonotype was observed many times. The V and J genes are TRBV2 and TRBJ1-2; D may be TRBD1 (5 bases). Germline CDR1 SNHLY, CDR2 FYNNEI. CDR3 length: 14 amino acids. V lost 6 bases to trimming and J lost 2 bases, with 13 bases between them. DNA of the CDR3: TGTGCCAGCAGCGACAGAGCGGGAAACTATGGCTACACCTTC. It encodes CASSDRAGNYGYTF.

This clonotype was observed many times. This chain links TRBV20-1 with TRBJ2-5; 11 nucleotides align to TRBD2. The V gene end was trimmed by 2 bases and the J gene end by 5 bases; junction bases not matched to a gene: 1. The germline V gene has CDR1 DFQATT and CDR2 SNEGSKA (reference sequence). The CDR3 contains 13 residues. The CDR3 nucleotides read TGCAGTGCTAGACTAGCGGGAGGCGAGACCCAGTACTTC. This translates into CSARLAGGETQYF.

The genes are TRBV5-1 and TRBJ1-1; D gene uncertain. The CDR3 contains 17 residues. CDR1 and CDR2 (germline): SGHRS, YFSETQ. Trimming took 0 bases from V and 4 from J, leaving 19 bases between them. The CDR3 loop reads CASSLAISTVRGTEAFF. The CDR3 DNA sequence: TGCGCCAGCAGCTTGGCCATCTCCACGGTTCGGGGCACTGAAGCTTTCTTT.

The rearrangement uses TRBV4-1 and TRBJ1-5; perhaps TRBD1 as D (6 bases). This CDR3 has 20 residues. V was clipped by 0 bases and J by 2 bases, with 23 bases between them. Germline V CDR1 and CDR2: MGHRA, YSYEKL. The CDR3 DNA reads TGCGCCAGCAGCCAAGATCCAATCATTACAGGGTTAACTGGCAATCAGCCCCAGCATTTT. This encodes CASSQDPIITGLTGNQPQHF.

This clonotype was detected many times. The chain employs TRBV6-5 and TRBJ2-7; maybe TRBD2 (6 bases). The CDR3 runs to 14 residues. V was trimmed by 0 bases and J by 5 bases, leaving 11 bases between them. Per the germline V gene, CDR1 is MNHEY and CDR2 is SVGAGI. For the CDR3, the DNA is TGTGCCAGCAGTTACTCCCGGGGGTTGGACGAGCAGTACTTC. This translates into CASSYSRGLDEQYF.

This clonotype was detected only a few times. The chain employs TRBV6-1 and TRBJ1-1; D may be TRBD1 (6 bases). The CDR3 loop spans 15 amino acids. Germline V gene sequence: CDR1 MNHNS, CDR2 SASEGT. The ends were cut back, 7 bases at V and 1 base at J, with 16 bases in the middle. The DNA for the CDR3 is TGTGCCAGCACTCCTAGTCGGGGGCAGAACACTGAAGCTTTCTTT. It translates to CASTPSRGQNTEAFF.

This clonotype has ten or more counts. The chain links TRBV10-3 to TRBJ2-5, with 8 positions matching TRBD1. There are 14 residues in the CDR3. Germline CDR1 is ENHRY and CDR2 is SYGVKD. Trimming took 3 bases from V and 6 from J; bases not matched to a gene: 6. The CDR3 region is CAISDPDRGQTQYF. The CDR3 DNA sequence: TGTGCCATCAGTGACCCCGACAGGGGACAGACCCAGTACTTC.

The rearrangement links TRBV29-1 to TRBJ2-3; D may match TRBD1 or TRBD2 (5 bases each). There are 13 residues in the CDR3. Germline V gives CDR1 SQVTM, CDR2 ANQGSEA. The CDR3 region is CGGRRARTDTQYF. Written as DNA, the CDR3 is TGCGGGGGTAGGCGCGCGAGGACAGATACGCAGTATTTT.